This T cell receptor beta chain was sequenced during a study of resident and recirculating memory T cells in vitiligo. The protocol was immunoSEQ multiplex PCR, while the TCRdb copy is restricted to in-frame clones and leaves out a portion. The data hold 70,000 to 95,000 clones, with about 90% observed a single time. Germline V lookup: CDR1 SGHRS, CDR2 YFSETQ. The V end was cut by 0 bases, the J end by 1 base, with 10 bases between. The CDR3 runs 15 residues. The chain carries TRBV5-1 and TRBJ1-2; D may be TRBD1 (5 bases). Material: blood. The sequence derives from a male donor with vitiligo. The CDR3 loop is CASSLGQLHNYGYTF. In DNA form, the CDR3 reads TGCGCCAGCAGCTTGGGACAGCTCCATAACTATGGCTACACCTTC.